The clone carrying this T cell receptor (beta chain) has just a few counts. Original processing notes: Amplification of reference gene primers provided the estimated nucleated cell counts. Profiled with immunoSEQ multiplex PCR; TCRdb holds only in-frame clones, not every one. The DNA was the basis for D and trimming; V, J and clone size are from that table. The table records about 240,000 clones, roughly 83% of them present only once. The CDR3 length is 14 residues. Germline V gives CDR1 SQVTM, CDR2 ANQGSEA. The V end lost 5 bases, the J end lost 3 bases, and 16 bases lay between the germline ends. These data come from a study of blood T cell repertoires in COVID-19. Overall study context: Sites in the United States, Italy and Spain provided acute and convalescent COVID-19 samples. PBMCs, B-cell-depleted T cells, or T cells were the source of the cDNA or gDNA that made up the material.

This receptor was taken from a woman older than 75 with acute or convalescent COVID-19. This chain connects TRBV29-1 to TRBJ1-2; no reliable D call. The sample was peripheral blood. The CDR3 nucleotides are TGCAGCGTTAATCCGGGAATAGGACACTATGGCTACACCTTC. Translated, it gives CSVNPGIGHYGYTF.